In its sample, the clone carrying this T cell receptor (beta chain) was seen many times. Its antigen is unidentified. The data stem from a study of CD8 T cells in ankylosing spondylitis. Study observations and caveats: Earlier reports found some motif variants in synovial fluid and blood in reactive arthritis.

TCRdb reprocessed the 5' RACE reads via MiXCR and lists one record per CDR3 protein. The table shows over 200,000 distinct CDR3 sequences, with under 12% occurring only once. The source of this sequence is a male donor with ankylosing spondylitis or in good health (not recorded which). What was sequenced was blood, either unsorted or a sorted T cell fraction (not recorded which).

CDR3 nucleotide sequence: TGTGCCAGCAGTGGCCAGGGGGCCTCACCCCTCCACTTT. This sequence encodes CASSGQGASPLHF. The chain has TRBV6-1 and TRBJ1-6, with TRBD1 identical over 8 bases. From germline, CDR1 is MNHNS and CDR2 SASEGT. The CDR3 has 13 amino acids. V shed 4 bases, J shed 10 bases, and the junction held 3 bases outside the gene matches.